This TCR beta chain was sequenced for a study of early T cells in non-severe SARS-CoV-2 infection. Study as a whole: Bulk RNA taken from unsorted whole blood was sequenced, leaving chains unpaired.

This CDR3 has 14 residues. Germline CDR1 is SGHTA and CDR2 is FQGNSA. V dropped 0 bases and J dropped 11 bases, with 14 bases sitting between them. This clonotype was seen many times. Its matching antigen is unknown. The study, taken as a whole, reports: Lookups in VDJdb leaned toward anti-spike CD8 responses and missed private and CD4 specificities.

Individual cDNA molecules received unique molecular identifiers during library preparation. In TCRdb, the 5' RACE reads were re-called with MiXCR into one record per CDR3 protein. The sample consists of roughly 60,000 distinct CDR3 sequences, roughly 5.5% of them appearing once. This TCR was sampled from an adult who was a healthcare worker with PCR-confirmed SARS-CoV-2 infection or an uninfected control (not recorded which). The gene calls are TRBV7-2 and TRBJ1-5, with D possibly matching TRBD1 (6 bases). Sequenced material: whole blood. CDR3: CASSLAQGFTAQHF. CDR3 nucleotides: TGTGCCAGCAGCTTAGCACAGGGATTTACAGCCCAGCATTTT.